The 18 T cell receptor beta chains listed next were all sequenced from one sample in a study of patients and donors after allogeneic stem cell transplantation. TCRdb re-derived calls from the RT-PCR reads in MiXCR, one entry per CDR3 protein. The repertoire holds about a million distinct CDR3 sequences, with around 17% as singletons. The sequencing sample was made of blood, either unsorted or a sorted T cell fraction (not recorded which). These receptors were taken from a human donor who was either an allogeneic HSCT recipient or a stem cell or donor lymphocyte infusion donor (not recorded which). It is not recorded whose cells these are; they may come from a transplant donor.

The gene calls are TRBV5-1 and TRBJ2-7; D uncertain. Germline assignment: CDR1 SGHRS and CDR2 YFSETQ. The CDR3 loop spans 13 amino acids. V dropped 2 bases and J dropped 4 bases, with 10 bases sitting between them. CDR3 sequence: CASSFGIGYEQYF. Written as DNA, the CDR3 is TGCGCCAGCAGCTTCGGTATTGGGTACGAGCAGTACTTC. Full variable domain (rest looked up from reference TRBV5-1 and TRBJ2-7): KAGVTQTPRYLIKTRGQQVTLSCSPISGHRSVSWYQQTPGQGLQFLFEYFSETQRNKGNFPGRFSGRQFSNSRSEMNVSTLELGDSALYLCASSFGIGYEQYFGPGTRLTVT.

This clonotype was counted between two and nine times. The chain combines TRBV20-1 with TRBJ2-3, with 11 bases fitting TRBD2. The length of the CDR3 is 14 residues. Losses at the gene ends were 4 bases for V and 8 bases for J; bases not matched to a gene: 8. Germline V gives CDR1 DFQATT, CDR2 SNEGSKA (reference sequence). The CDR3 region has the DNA TGCAGTGCTAACTCGGGACTAGCGGCAACTACGCAGTATTTT. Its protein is CSANSGLAATTQYF.

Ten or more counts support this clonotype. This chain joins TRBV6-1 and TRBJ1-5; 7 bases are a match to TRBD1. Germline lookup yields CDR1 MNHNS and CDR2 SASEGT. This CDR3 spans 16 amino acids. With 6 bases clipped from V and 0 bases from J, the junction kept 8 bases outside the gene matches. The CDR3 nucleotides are TGTGCCAGCAGCCGAGGGGGACAGAGTAGCAATCAGCCCCAGCATTTT. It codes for CASSRGGQSSNQPQHF.

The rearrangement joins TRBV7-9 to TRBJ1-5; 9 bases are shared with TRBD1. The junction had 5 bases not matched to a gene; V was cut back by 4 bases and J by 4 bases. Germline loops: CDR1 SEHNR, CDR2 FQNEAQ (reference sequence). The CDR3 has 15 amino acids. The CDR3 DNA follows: TGTGCCAGCAGCTCCGAGGGGACAGGGAATCAGCCCCAGCATTTT. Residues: CASSSEGTGNQPQHF.

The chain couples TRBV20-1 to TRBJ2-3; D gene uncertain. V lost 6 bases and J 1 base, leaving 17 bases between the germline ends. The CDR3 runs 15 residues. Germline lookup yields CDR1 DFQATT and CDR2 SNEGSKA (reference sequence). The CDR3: CSATHGSTGTDTQYF. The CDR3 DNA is TGCAGTGCCACACACGGTAGCACTGGCACAGATACGCAGTATTTT.

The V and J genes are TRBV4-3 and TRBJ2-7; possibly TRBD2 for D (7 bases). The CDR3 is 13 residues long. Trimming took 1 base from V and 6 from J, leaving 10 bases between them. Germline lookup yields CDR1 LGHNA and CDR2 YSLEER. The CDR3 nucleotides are TGCGCCAGCAGCCAAGTTCGGGGGGCCGAGCAGTACTTC. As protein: CASSQVRGAEQYF.

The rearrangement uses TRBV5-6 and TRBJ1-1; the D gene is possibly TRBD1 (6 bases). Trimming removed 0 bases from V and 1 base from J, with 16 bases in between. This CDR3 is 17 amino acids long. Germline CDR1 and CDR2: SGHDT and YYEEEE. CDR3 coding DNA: TGTGCCAGCAGCTTGGTATGGGGTTGGGACAAGAACACTGAAGCTTTCTTT. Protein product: CASSLVWGWDKNTEAFF.

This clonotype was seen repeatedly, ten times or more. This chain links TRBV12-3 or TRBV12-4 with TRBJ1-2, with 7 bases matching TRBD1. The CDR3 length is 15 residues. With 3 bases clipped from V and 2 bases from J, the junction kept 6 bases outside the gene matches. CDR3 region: CASSFTADRNYGYTF. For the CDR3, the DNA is TGTGCCAGCAGTTTTACGGCGGACAGGAACTATGGCTACACCTTC.

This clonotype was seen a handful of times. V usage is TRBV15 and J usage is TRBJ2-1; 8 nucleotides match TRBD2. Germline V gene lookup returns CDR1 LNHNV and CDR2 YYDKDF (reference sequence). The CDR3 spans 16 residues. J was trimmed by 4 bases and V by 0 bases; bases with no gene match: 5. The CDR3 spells CATSRDSGITYNEQFF. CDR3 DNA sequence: TGTGCCACCAGCAGAGATAGCGGGATAACGTACAATGAGCAGTTCTTC.

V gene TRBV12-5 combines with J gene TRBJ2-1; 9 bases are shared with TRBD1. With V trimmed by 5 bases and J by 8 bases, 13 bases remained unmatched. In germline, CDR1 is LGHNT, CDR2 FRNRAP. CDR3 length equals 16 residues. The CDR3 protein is CASGVPRGTGSHEQFF. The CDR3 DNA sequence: TGTGCTAGTGGTGTACCCCGCGGGACAGGGAGCCATGAGCAGTTCTTC.

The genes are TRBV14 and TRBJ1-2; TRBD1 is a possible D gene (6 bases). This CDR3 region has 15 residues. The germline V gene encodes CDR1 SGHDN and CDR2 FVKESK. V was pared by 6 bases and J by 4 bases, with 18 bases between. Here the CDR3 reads CASSPLDRRVYGYTF. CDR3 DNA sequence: TGTGCCAGCAGTCCGCTGGACAGAAGGGTCTATGGCTACACCTTC.

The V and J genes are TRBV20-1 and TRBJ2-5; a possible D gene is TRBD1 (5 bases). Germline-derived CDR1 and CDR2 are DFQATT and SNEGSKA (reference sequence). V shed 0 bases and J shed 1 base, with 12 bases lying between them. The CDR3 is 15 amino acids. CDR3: CSARDLRQSQETQYF. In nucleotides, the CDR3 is TGCAGTGCTAGAGATCTACGACAGTCCCAAGAGACCCAGTACTTC.

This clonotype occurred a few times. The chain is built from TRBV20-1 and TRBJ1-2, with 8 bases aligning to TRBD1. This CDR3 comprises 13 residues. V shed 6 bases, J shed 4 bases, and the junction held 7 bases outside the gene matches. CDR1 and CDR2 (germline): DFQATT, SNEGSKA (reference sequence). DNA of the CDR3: TGCAGTGCCTCAGGGGGCGTCGGCTATGGCTACACCTTC. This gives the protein CSASGGVGYGYTF.

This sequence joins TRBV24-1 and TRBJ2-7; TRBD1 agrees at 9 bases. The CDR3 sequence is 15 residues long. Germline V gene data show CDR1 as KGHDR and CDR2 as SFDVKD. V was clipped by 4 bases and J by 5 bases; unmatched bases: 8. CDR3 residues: CATSDPGDRANEQYF. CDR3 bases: TGTGCCACCAGTGACCCGGGGGACAGGGCCAACGAGCAGTACTTC.

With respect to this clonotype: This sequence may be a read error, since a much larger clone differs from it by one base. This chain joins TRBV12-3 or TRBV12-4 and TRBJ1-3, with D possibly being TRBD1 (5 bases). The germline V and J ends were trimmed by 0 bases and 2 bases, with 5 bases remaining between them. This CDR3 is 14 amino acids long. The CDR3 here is CASSLATAGNTIYF. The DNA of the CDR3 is TGTGCCAGCAGTTTAGCGACAGCTGGAAACACCATATATTTT.

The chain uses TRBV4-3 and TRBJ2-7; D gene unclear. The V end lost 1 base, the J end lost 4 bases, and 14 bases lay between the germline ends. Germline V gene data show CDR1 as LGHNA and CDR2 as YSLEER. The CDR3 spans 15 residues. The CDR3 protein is CASSQVVRAGYEQYF. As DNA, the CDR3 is TGCGCCAGCAGCCAAGTCGTCCGGGCTGGGTACGAGCAGTACTTC.

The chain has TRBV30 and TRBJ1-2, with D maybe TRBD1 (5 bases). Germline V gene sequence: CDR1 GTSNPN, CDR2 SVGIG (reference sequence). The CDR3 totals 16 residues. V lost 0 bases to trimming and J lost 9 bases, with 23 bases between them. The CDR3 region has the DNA TGTGCCTGGAGTGTAGAAGATGAGGGGCCGAATATGAGCTACACCTTC. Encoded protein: CAWSVEDEGPNMSYTF.

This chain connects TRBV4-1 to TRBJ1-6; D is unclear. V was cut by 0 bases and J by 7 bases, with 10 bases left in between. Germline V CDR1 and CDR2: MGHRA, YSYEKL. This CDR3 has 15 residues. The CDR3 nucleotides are TGCGCCAGCAGCCAAGATCGGGTCTGGAATTCACCCCTCCACTTT. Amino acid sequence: CASSQDRVWNSPLHF.